This TCR beta chain was documented in a study of CD8+CD57+ T cells in acquired aplastic anemia. Study at large: An average of around 3.5 ug of DNA was obtained from sorted CD4+ and CD8+ cells.

Overall study findings and caveats: About 30 CD8+ CDR3 sequences occurred in both the patients and the controls. Researchers reported that CD8+ Simpson's diversity was not significantly different in patients versus controls.

Sequencing was done on patients that had shown CD8+CD57+ cell expansion by flow cytometry. As a group, the patients uniformly had severe acquired aplastic anemia. Germline V gene lookup returns CDR1 SQVTM and CDR2 ANQGSEA. This CDR3 comprises 14 residues. V lost 3 bases and J 1 base, leaving 11 bases between the germline ends. A remark on this clonotype: Its antigen is not identified.

It was genomic DNA that served as the template for profiling TCR beta VDJ and CDR3. In TCRdb, the reads were re-called with MiXCR into one record per CDR3 protein. The data contain some 200,000 distinct CDR3 sequences, 40% to 50% of them singletons. The receptor was derived from a human donor with aplastic anemia. The chain recombines TRBV29-1 with TRBJ2-3; TRBD1 is a possible D gene (6 bases). Sequenced sample: sorted CD4+, CD8+, or CD8+CD57+ T cells (not recorded which) from PBMCs. CDR3 loop: CSVEGPGGTDTQYF. CDR3 nucleotide sequence: TGCAGCGTTGAGGGTCCAGGGGGCACAGATACGCAGTATTTT.